This passage covers 14 T cell receptor beta chains from one sample sequenced in a study of shared clonotypes between healthy human individuals. Some clones are missing from TCRdb's copy, which holds only in-frame ones; the method was immunoSEQ multiplex PCR. Found here are about 1.5 million clones, 95% to 99% of them singletons; the top ten hold roughly 0.4%. Sequenced material: naive CD4+ T cells sorted from blood. Subset in this sample: CD45RA+ positively selected. These receptors were obtained from a man aged 25-40 years in good health.

This clone was detected only once. The CDR3 coding sequence is TGTGCCAGCAGCCAAGGTGGCACCTCCACCGAGCAGTACTTC. It specifies CASSQGGTSTEQYF. J is TRBJ2-7 and V is TRBV5-4; no reliable D call. Trimming removed 4 bases from V and 6 bases from J, with 17 bases in between. Per the germline V gene, CDR1 is SGHNT and CDR2 is YYREEE (reference sequence). The CDR3 length is 14 residues.

The chain is built from TRBV10-3 and TRBJ2-7; D unresolved. CDR1 is ENHRY, CDR2 SYGVKD, per germline. The germline V and J ends were trimmed by 7 bases and 5 bases, with 18 bases remaining between them. This CDR3 region has 14 residues. The CDR3 reads CAITPLPGINEQYF. CDR3 nucleotide sequence: TGTGCCATCACCCCTCTCCCGGGCATAAACGAGCAGTACTTC.

The chain links TRBV28 to TRBJ1-3; tentatively, D is TRBD1 (6 bases). Deletions cut 1 base from V and 0 bases from J, with 16 bases between. The germline CDR1 and CDR2 sequences are MDHEN and SYDVKM. The CDR3 has 18 residues. CDR3 bases: TGTGCCAGCAGTTTATCCCAATCGGGGGCGCACTCTGGAAACACCATATATTTT. It translates to CASSLSQSGAHSGNTIYF.

V is TRBV30 and J is TRBJ2-7; D remains unclear. Trimming removed 2 bases at V and 6 bases at J, with 5 bases between. The CDR3 has 10 residues. Germline values: CDR1 GTSNPN, CDR2 SVGIG (reference sequence). The CDR3 region has the DNA TGTGCCTGGAGTCGAGGCGAGCAGTACTTC. Translated, it gives CAWSRGEQYF.

The V and J genes are TRBV19 and TRBJ1-4; D not certain. The CDR3 length is 12 residues. Trimming removed 6 bases from V and 8 bases from J, with 10 bases in between. Germline loops: CDR1 LNHDA, CDR2 SQIVND (reference sequence). CDR3 residues: CASRLAGEKLFF. The CDR3, as DNA: TGTGCCAGTAGGTTGGCGGGGGAAAAACTGTTTTTT. Variable domain in full (rest from reference TRBV19 and TRBJ1-4): DGGITQSPKYLFRKEGQNVTLSCEQNLNHDAMYWYRQDPGQGLRLIYYSQIVNDFQKGDIAEGYSVSREKKESFPLTVTSAQKNPTAFYLCASRLAGEKLFFGSGTQLSVL.

The chain links TRBV19 to TRBJ2-7, with D perhaps given as TRBD1 or TRBD2 (6 bases each). The CDR3 loop spans 14 amino acids. The ends were cut back, 2 bases at V and 4 bases at J, with 12 bases in the middle. Germline V gives CDR1 LNHDA, CDR2 SQIVND (reference sequence). For the CDR3, the DNA is TGTGCCAGTAGTATATCGGGGGCGCGTTACGAGCAGTACTTC. This gives the protein CASSISGARYEQYF.

The rearrangement uses TRBV27 and TRBJ1-1, with D unresolved. V was trimmed by 4 bases and J by 0 bases, leaving 9 bases between them. The CDR3 has 14 amino acids. The V gene's germline CDR1 is MNHEY and CDR2 SMNVEV (reference sequence). This chain's CDR3 is CASSSRGLNTEAFF. The CDR3, as DNA: TGTGCCAGCAGTTCCCGGGGATTGAACACTGAAGCTTTCTTT.

This sequence joins TRBV7-2 and TRBJ2-3; 9 nucleotides line up with TRBD2. From germline, CDR1 is SGHTA and CDR2 FQGNSA. V lost 4 bases and J lost 2; bases outside the gene matches: 10. CDR3 length: 17 amino acids. CDR3 residues: CASSYPAGGGPTDTQYF. The CDR3 DNA reads TGTGCCAGCAGCTATCCCGCGGGAGGGGGGCCCACAGATACGCAGTATTTT.

This clone was counted a single time. The genes are TRBV18 and TRBJ2-5, with 13 bases fitting TRBD2. The CDR3 sequence is 18 residues long. Looked up from germline, CDR1 is KGHSH and CDR2 is LQKENI. Unmatched junction bases numbered 7, after V lost 1 base and J lost 2 bases. CDR3 sequence (DNA): TGTGCCAGCTCACCACTTCGGACTAGCGGGAGACCTCAAGAGACCCAGTACTTC. Encoded protein: CASSPLRTSGRPQETQYF.

CDR3 in amino acids: CASSQEYGTTYTDTQYF. The CDR3 coding sequence is TGCGCCAGCAGCCAGGAATACGGGACTACCTACACAGATACGCAGTATTTT. The chain carries TRBV4-1 and TRBJ2-3, with TRBD2 identical over 7 bases. There are 17 residues in the CDR3. V trimming: 3 bases; J trimming: 2 bases; junction bases outside the gene matches: 11. The germline V gene has CDR1 MGHRA and CDR2 YSYEKL.

This chain joins TRBV6-1 and TRBJ1-4, with D perhaps matching TRBD1 (5 bases). CDR1 MNHNS and CDR2 SASEGT come from the germline V gene. V dropped 7 bases and J dropped 5 bases, with 17 bases sitting between them. The CDR3 totals 15 residues. The CDR3 reads CASTHAGRPNEKLFF. CDR3 nucleotide sequence: TGTGCCAGCACTCATGCAGGGCGTCCGAATGAAAAACTGTTTTTT.

This clone was observed a single time. The chain carries TRBV19 and TRBJ2-1; D gene unclear. V lost 6 bases and J lost 3, with 9 bases in between. The CDR3 extends over 13 amino acids. Germline CDR1 LNHDA, CDR2 SQIVND (reference sequence). CDR3: CASSVVHYNEQFF. CDR3 sequence (DNA): TGTGCCAGTAGCGTTGTACACTACAATGAGCAGTTCTTC.

This chain joins TRBV5-1 and TRBJ2-5; D tentatively reads TRBD1 or TRBD2 (5 bases each). The CDR3 is 14 amino acids. Deletions cut 4 bases from V and 0 bases from J, with 10 bases between. CDR1 SGHRS and CDR2 YFSETQ come from the germline V gene. The CDR3 nucleotides are TGCGCCAGCAGCCGAGGGGCGTACCAAGAGACCCAGTACTTC. Translating it yields CASSRGAYQETQYF.

The chain carries TRBV6-1 and TRBJ2-7; 8 positions match TRBD2. The ends lost 6 bases at V and 4 bases at J; junction bases unmatched: 11. The CDR3 has 15 amino acids. Germline V gene sequence: CDR1 MNHNS, CDR2 SASEGT. The CDR3 protein is CASRDRAGAGYEQYF. DNA for the CDR3: TGTGCCAGCAGGGACAGAGCGGGAGCAGGGTACGAGCAGTACTTC.